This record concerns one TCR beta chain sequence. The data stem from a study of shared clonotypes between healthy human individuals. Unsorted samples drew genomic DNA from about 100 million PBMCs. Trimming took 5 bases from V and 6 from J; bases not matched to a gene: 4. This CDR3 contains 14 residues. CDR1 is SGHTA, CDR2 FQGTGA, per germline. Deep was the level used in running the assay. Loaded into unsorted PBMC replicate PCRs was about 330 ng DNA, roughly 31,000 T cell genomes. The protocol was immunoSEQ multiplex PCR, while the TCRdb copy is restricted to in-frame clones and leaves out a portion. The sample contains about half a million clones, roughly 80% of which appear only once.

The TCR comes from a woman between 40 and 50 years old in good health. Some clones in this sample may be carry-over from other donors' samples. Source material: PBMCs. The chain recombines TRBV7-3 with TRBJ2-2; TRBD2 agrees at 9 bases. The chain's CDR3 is CASSAGGRAGELFF. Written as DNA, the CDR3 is TGTGCCAGCAGCGCGGGAGGGAGGGCCGGGGAGCTGTTTTTT. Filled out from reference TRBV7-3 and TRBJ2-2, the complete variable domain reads GAGVSQTPSNKVTEKGKYVELRCDPISGHTALYWYRQSLGQGPEFLIYFQGTGAADDSGLPNDRFFAVRPEGSVSTLKIQRTERGDSAVYLCASSAGGRAGELFFGEGSRLTVL.